This T cell receptor beta chain was documented in a study of blood T cell repertoires in COVID-19. Turning to the study itself: Italy, Spain and the United States were the sources of the convalescent and acute COVID-19 samples. PBMCs, B-cell-depleted T cells, or T cells were the source of the cDNA or gDNA that made up the material.

In the authors' methods: How many nucleated cells were present was estimated from reference gene primer amplification. Method: immunoSEQ multiplex PCR; TCRdb's copy keeps in-frame clones and lacks some. The DNA was the basis for D and trimming; V, J and clone size are from that table. The sample comprises around 200,000 clones, approximately 90% of which are singletons, and approximately 1.1% rests with the top ten. The CDR3 runs to 11 residues. V shed 6 bases, J shed 6 bases, and the junction held 2 bases outside the gene matches. The sequence was obtained from a young man with acute or convalescent COVID-19. This sequence joins TRBV12-3 or TRBV12-4 and TRBJ2-7; TRBD1 matches 7 bases. The sequencing sample was made of peripheral blood. CDR3 DNA: TGTGCCAGCAGCAACAGGGGCGAGCAGTACTTC. Amino acid sequence: CASSNRGEQYF.